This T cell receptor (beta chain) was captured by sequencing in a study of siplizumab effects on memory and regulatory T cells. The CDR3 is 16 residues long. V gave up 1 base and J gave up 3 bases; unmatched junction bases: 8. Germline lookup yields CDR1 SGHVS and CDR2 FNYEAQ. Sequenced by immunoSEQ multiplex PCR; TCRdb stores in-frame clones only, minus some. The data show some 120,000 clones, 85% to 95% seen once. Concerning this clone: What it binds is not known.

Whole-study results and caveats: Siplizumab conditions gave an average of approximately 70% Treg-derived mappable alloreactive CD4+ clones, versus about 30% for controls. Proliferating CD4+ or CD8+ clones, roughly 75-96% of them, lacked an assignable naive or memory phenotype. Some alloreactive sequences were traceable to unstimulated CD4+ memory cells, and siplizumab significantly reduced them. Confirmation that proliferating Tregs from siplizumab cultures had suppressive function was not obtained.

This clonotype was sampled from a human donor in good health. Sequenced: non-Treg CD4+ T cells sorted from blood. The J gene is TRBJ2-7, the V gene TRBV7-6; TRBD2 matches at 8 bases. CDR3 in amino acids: CASSLGGRGGHYEQYF. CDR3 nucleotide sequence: TGTGCCAGCAGCTTAGGGGGCCGGGGGGGGCACTACGAGCAGTACTTC.